Listed below are T cell receptor beta chains from one sample, sequenced in a study of Graves' ophthalmopathy and Graves' hyperthyroidism. One entry per CDR3 protein, called by TCRdb with MiXCR from the multiplex PCR reads. The sample lists just over 600,000 distinct CDR3 sequences, approximately 21% seen once, with more than 5.5% in the top ten. Specimen: peripheral blood. These receptors all stem from a woman aged 18-35 years with stable Graves' hyperthyroidism. Some clones in this sample may be carry-over from other donors' samples. Each CDR3 is given with its conserved first and last residue. A D gene is named only where the DNA matches it firmly. A row's size may be missing; if present it is once, few, many or a size class.

TRBD1	few	TRBV10-3	TRBJ1-6	TGTGCCATCAGTGAGGGGGACAGGGTTTATTCACCCCTCCACTTT	CAISEGDRVYSPLHF
NA	NA	TRBV24-1	TRBJ2-2	TGTGCCACCAGTCGCGCCCCGAACACCGGGGAGCTGTTTTTT	CATSRAPNTGELFF
TRBD1	many	TRBV2	TRBJ1-5	TGTGCCAGCAGTGAGGGGGGACAGGGGGTCCAGCCCCAGCATTTT	CASSEGGQGVQPQHF
TRBD2	many	TRBV28	TRBJ2-7	TGTGCCAGCAGCCAACTAGCGGGAGGGTCCTACGAGCAGTACTTC	CASSQLAGGSYEQYF
NA	few	TRBV10-1	TRBJ1-2	TGCGCCAGCAGCCCAGGCCCCATAACCTTC	CASSPGPITF
TRBD2	many	TRBV5-4	TRBJ2-7	TGTGCCAGCAGCTTGCCAGGGACTAGTAGCTACGAGCAGTACTTC	CASSLPGTSSYEQYF
NA	many	TRBV6-1	TRBJ2-7	TGTGCCAGCAGTGCATCGTTTCCCGGGACACACTACGAGCAGTACTTC	CASSASFPGTHYEQYF
NA	NA	TRBV12-3/TRBV12-4	TRBJ1-6	TGTGCCAGCACCCGGGGGGGGGTTTCACCCCTCCACTTT	CASTRGGVSPLHF
NA	many	TRBV7-9	TRBJ1-1	TGTGCCAGCAGCTTAGCGGAGAGTGGGTCGGCTTTCTTT	CASSLAESGSAFF
NA	many	TRBV27	TRBJ1-5	TGTGCCAGCAAGGGTAAGCCCCAGCATTTT	CASKGKPQHF
TRBD1	many	TRBV11-2	TRBJ1-1	TGTGCCAGCAGCCAAACACATTACAGGGGTGACACTGAAGCTTTCTTT	CASSQTHYRGDTEAFF
TRBD1	many	TRBV10-3	TRBJ1-2	TGTGCCATCAGTATGGGACAGAACTATGGCTACACCTTC	CAISMGQNYGYTF
NA	many	TRBV14	TRBJ1-2	TGTGCCAGCAGCCAAGAAACAGGGAACAGTGGCTACACCTTC	CASSQETGNSGYTF
NA	few	TRBV10-1	TRBJ2-7	TGCGCCAGCAGCATGAGTGGGAGCCTGGACGAGCAGTACTTC	CASSMSGSLDEQYF
NA	NA	TRBV13	TRBJ2-7	TGTGCCAGCAGCTTAGGGCTCGAGGATTCCTACGAGCAGTACTTC	CASSLGLEDSYEQYF
TRBD2	many	TRBV30	TRBJ2-7	TGTGCCTGGAGTGGCAGCGGGGCCTACGAGCAGTACTTC	CAWSGSGAYEQYF
NA	NA	TRBV7-3	TRBJ1-1	TGTGCCAGCAGAGCCGGGACACAGAACACTGAAGCTTTCTTT	CASRAGTQNTEAFF
NA	many	TRBV7-9	TRBJ1-3	TGTGCCAGCAGCTTAGAATCGGTTTTTCGAAACACCATATATTTT	CASSLESVFRNTIYF
NA	NA	TRBV12-3/TRBV12-4	TRBJ1-2	TGTGCCAGCAGTTTTAAATCAGGGTGGGGCGGCTACACCTTC	CASSFKSGWGGYTF
NA	NA	TRBV7-6	TRBJ2-7	TGTGCCAGCAGCCCGGGCCCGAGACAGGACTCCTACGAGCAGTACTTC	CASSPGPRQDSYEQYF
TRBD1	many	TRBV5-1	TRBJ2-7	TGCGCCAGCAGCTTGATTCTGGGGACAGCCGCGACTAACGAGCAGTACTTC	CASSLILGTAATNEQYF
NA	many	TRBV6-1	TRBJ2-5	TGTGCCAGCAGTGCTAACAGGGTACGGATAGAGACCCAGTACTTC	CASSANRVRIETQYF